These 12 T cell receptor beta chains were all obtained from the same sample, sequenced in a study of T-cell memory formation after mild COVID-19. MiXCR, applied by TCRdb to the 5' RACE reads, yields one record per CDR3 protein. The sample lists some 450,000 distinct CDR3 sequences, approximately 18% occurring once. Sequences were obtained from PBMCs or a T cell subset sorted from them (not recorded which). Source of these receptors: a man between 18 and 35 years old who had mild COVID-19 (a few samples of this study predate the infection). Cell type and time point are not known.

The chain employs TRBV7-3 and TRBJ1-1, with D unclear. The CDR3 extends over 12 amino acids. V was cut by 5 bases and J by 7 bases, with 11 bases left in between. The germline gives CDR1 SGHTA, CDR2 FQGTGA. CDR3 sequence reads: CASSGPGREAFF. The CDR3 nucleotides read TGTGCCAGCAGCGGACCTGGACGTGAAGCTTTCTTT.

The genes are TRBV20-1 and TRBJ2-1, with TRBD1 matching 8 bases. The J segment lost 8 bases and the V segment lost 3 bases, leaving 15 bases of the junction unmatched. This CDR3 comprises 16 residues. Germline V gene data show CDR1 as DFQATT and CDR2 as SNEGSKA (reference sequence). The DNA of the CDR3 is TGCAGTGCTAGCACTCCCGGGACAGGCTCGCATCATGAGCAGTTCTTC. It translates to CSASTPGTGSHHEQFF.

This clonotype turned up a few times. This CDR3 is CASSLNRGGWDTQYF. In DNA form, the CDR3 reads TGTGCCAGTAGCCTGAACCGGGGGGGCTGGGATACGCAGTATTTT. V gene TRBV7-2 combines with J gene TRBJ2-3, with TRBD2 identical over 8 bases. CDR3 size: 15 residues. Looked up from germline, CDR1 is SGHTA and CDR2 is FQGNSA. J lost 6 bases, V lost 9 bases, and 14 bases had no gene match.

This clonotype occurred a few times. The V call is TRBV5-1, the J call TRBJ2-2, with 10 bases matching TRBD1. The trim removed 0 bases at V and 6 bases at J, leaving 5 bases unmatched. The CDR3 covers 16 residues. Looked up from germline, CDR1 is SGHRS and CDR2 is YFSETQ. The CDR3 nucleotides are TGCGCCAGCAGCTTGGTGGGACAGGGGTTCGCCGGGGAGCTGTTTTTT. Its translation: CASSLVGQGFAGELFF.

This clonotype was detected only a few times. The chain is built from TRBV7-6 and TRBJ1-3; D is unresolved. Germline assignment: CDR1 SGHVS and CDR2 FNYEAQ. V was clipped by 5 bases and J by 4 bases, with 12 bases between them. The CDR3 extends over 14 amino acids. The CDR3 protein is CASSPGRVGNTIYF. In DNA form, the CDR3 reads TGTGCCAGCAGCCCCGGTCGAGTCGGAAACACCATATATTTT.

Details on this clonotype: The final CDR3 position lacks the conserved phenylalanine or tryptophan, pointing to a likely read error. The chain carries TRBV12-3 or TRBV12-4 and TRBJ2-1; 7 bases align to TRBD2. CDR3 size: 16 residues. Trimming took 6 bases from V and 6 from J; bases not matched to a gene: 14. DNA for the CDR3: TGTGCCAGCAGCTTCTTGGTGACTAGCTCTACCAATGAGCAGTTCTTA. This gives the protein CASSFLVTSSTNEQFL.

The CDR3 loop is CASSSTYGYTF. The CDR3 coding sequence is TGTGCCAGCTCGAGTACCTATGGCTACACCTTC. The chain has TRBV11-2 and TRBJ1-2; D unclear. Germline V gives CDR1 SGHAT, CDR2 FQNNGV. This CDR3 is 11 amino acids long. V was cut by 8 bases and J by 4 bases, with 8 bases left in between.

The chain uses TRBV20-1 and TRBJ2-1; 7 nucleotides agree with TRBD2. Germline CDR1 is DFQATT and CDR2 is SNEGSKA (reference sequence). The CDR3 length is 13 residues. Trimming removed 8 bases from V and 0 bases from J; junction bases left unmatched: 4. CDR3 DNA: TGCAGTCCCGGCGGGAGCTCCTACAATGAGCAGTTCTTC. This encodes CSPGGSSYNEQFF.

This clonotype occurred a few times. The V gene is TRBV27, the J gene TRBJ2-6, with unresolved D. Trimming shortened V by 5 bases and J by 2 bases, and 7 bases separated the two germline ends. CDR3 size: 14 residues. Germline loops: CDR1 MNHEY, CDR2 SMNVEV (reference sequence). The CDR3 reads CASSPVPGANVLTF. As DNA, the CDR3 is TGTGCCAGCAGTCCAGTGCCTGGGGCCAACGTCCTGACTTTC. The whole variable domain, filled in from reference TRBV27 and TRBJ2-6, reads EAQVTQNPRYLITVTGKKLTVTCSQNMNHEYMSWYRQDPGLGLRQIYYSMNVEVTDKGDVPEGYKVSRKEKRNFPLILESPSPNQTSLYFCASSPVPGANVLTFGAGSRLTVL.

V usage is TRBV5-1 and J usage is TRBJ1-1, with a possible D match to TRBD1 (6 bases). Germline V CDR1 and CDR2: SGHRS, YFSETQ. There are 14 residues in the CDR3. Trimming took 3 bases from V and 2 from J, leaving 11 bases between them. DNA for the CDR3: TGCGCCAGCAGCTCCCGACAGGACAACACTGAAGCTTTCTTT. As protein: CASSSRQDNTEAFF.

This clonotype has a handful of counts. J is TRBJ1-2 and V is TRBV7-9; tentative D call: TRBD1 (5 bases). V lost 7 bases, J lost 4 bases, and 13 bases lay in between. Germline CDR1 SEHNR, CDR2 FQNEAQ (reference sequence). The CDR3 extends over 13 amino acids. The DNA for the CDR3 is TGTGCCAGCACGGCCGGGACGGGCTATGGCTACACCTTC. Translated, it gives CASTAGTGYGYTF.

The table lists this clonotype with many counts. The chain combines TRBV12-3 or TRBV12-4 with TRBJ1-6, with D maybe TRBD1 (6 bases). This CDR3 has 14 amino acids. Trimming removed 6 bases from V and 4 bases from J, with 10 bases in between. The CDR3 is CASSIGGYNSPLHF. CDR3 coding DNA: TGTGCCAGCAGCATAGGGGGGTATAATTCACCCCTCCACTTT.